The source of this T cell receptor beta chain is a study of T cells in Graves' hyperthyroidism and ophthalmopathy. Whole-study results and caveats: Most thyroid-expanded clonotypes above 0.001 were also found in blood.

Note on this clonotype: Its cognate antigen is unknown.

CDR1 and CDR2 (germline): MNHNY, SVGAGI (reference sequence). V lost 4 bases and J lost 6, with 16 bases in between. This CDR3 is 15 amino acids long. TCR beta CDR3 sequences were amplified from RNA transcripts. The TCR CDR3 was amplified in a first-round RT-PCR using the HTBI primer set. MiXCR was run by TCRdb on the multiplex PCR reads, yielding one entry per CDR3 protein. The sample has hundreds of thousands of distinct CDR3 sequences, 45% seen once; the top ten hold approximately 7.2%. Exclusion of patients followed from uncontrolled infection, other autoimmune disease, pregnancy or lactation. This receptor was taken from an adult man with Graves' disease, either hyperthyroidism or ophthalmopathy (not recorded which). The chain employs TRBV6-6 and TRBJ1-5; a weak D match, TRBD1 (5 bases). Sequencing input: peripheral blood or thyroid tissue (not recorded which). The CDR3 reads CASSSTWGPGQPQHF. The CDR3 coding sequence is TGTGCCAGCAGTTCAACTTGGGGCCCCGGTCAGCCCCAGCATTTT.